These 11 T cell receptor beta chains were sequenced from one sample in a study of T cells in Graves' hyperthyroidism and ophthalmopathy (dated by TCRdb to between 2018 and 2021). Libraries were constructed by multiplex PCR. The reads were generated on an Illumina HiSeq 2000. The TCR beta CDR3 regions were amplified from RNA transcripts. A first-round RT-PCR of the TCR CDR3 used the HTBI primer set with the Qiagen OneStep RT-PCR kit. TCRdb itself trimmed the public reads at Q25 with fastp, ran MiXCR and retained productive beta chains. Every CDR3 protein is listed once, alongside the most common genes and DNA of its rows. The sample table lists roughly 240,000 distinct CDR3 sequences, about 25% of them with a count of one. The top ten clonotypes cover roughly 32% of the sample. Sequencing was carried out using blood. The receptors derive from a woman aged 40 to 50 with Graves' ophthalmopathy.

This clonotype was counted at least ten times. The chain combines TRBV9 with TRBJ2-1, with 8 bases identical to TRBD2. This CDR3 has 16 residues. The V and J ends lost 0 bases and 5 bases, in that order; junction bases with no gene match: 7. Germline-derived CDR1 and CDR2 are SGDLS and YYNGEE. The CDR3 sequence is CASSVAPGLDDNEQFF. The CDR3 coding sequence is TGTGCCAGCAGCGTAGCTCCGGGACTAGACGACAATGAGCAGTTCTTC. Using reference TRBV9 and TRBJ2-1 for the parts outside the CDR3, the full variable domain is DSGVTQTPKHLITATGQRVTLRCSPRSGDLSVYWYQQSLDQGLQFLIQYYNGEERAKGNILERFSAQQFPDLHSELNLSSLELGDSALYFCASSVAPGLDDNEQFFGPGTRLTVL.

In nucleotides, the CDR3 is TGCGCCAGCATGACTGGCACTGAAGCTTTCTTT. Translated, it gives CASMTGTEAFF. The chain couples TRBV5-1 to TRBJ1-1; D is uncertain. Between the trimmed V and J ends, which lost 6 bases and 4 bases, there was a span of 7 bases. The CDR3 spans 11 residues. Per the germline V gene, CDR1 is SGHRS and CDR2 is YFSETQ.

This clonotype was counted at least ten times. The genes are TRBV13 and TRBJ2-7, with TRBD1 matching 10 bases. The V and J ends lost 2 bases and 3 bases, in that order; junction bases with no gene match: 1. In germline, CDR1 is PRHDT, CDR2 FYEKMQ (reference sequence). The CDR3 has 14 amino acids. CDR3 nucleotide sequence: TGTGCCAGCAGCTTAAGGGACAGGGGCTACGAGCAGTACTTC. It encodes CASSLRDRGYEQYF.

This clonotype showed up many times. This chain uses TRBV6-5 with TRBJ1-1; D call uncertain. Germline lookup yields CDR1 MNHEY and CDR2 SVGAGI. The CDR3 contains 15 residues. V was trimmed by 2 bases and J by 4 bases, leaving 14 bases between them. CDR3 bases: TGTGCCAGCAGTTACCGGACTTCGCTGGGCACTGAAGCTTTCTTT. It encodes CASSYRTSLGTEAFF.

The chain links TRBV30 to TRBJ1-1; D is possibly TRBD1 (6 bases). CDR3 size: 14 residues. The germline V gene encodes CDR1 GTSNPN and CDR2 SVGIG (reference sequence). V lost 4 bases and J lost 1, with 13 bases in between. CDR3 amino acids: CAWKGDTPNTEAFF. For the CDR3, the DNA is TGTGCCTGGAAAGGGGACACTCCGAACACTGAAGCTTTCTTT.

The table lists this clonotype with many counts. The rearrangement uses TRBV25-1 and TRBJ1-1; D gene uncertain. This CDR3 comprises 13 residues. V was cut by 4 bases and J by 3 bases, with 9 bases left in between. The germline CDR1 and CDR2 sequences are MGHDK and SYGVNS. The CDR3 DNA is TGTGCCAGCAGTGTTGCGTGGGACACTGAAGCTTTCTTT. Translation: CASSVAWDTEAFF.

As to this clonotype: A much larger clone lies a single base off, so this may be a read error. V gene TRBV30 combines with J gene TRBJ2-7; 7 nucleotides agree with TRBD1. The V segment lost 4 bases and the J segment 0 bases; nucleotides outside the gene matches: 12. The germline V gene has CDR1 GTSNPN and CDR2 SVGIG (reference sequence). The CDR3 extends over 16 amino acids. CDR3 nucleotides: TGTGCCTGGAATAACTACCGGGACAGTATCTCCTACGAGCAGTACTTC. The encoded protein is CAWNNYRDSISYEQYF.

This clonotype was recorded at least ten times. The V call is TRBV20-1, the J call TRBJ2-3; possible D gene TRBD2, 5 bases. CDR1 and CDR2 from the germline V gene are DFQATT and SNEGSKA (reference sequence). This CDR3 comprises 15 residues. V was shortened by 3 bases and J by 1 base, with 14 bases between the two germline ends. The CDR3 protein is CSASFREGGTDTQYF. The CDR3 DNA sequence: TGCAGTGCTAGCTTCCGGGAAGGAGGCACAGATACGCAGTATTTT.

This clonotype was observed at least ten times. This rearrangement joins TRBV16 to TRBJ1-5; D ambiguous. V shed 2 bases and J shed 1 base, with 6 bases lying between them. In germline, CDR1 is KGHSY, CDR2 FQNENV. This CDR3 is built from 14 residues. The CDR3 nucleotides are TGTGCCAGCAGCCAAACTATAAGCAATCAGCCCCAGCATTTT. It is translated as CASSQTISNQPQHF.

Many counts were recorded for this clonotype. A clone one base away is much larger, so this may be a read error. The gene calls are TRBV2 and TRBJ2-5, with 7 bases aligning to TRBD2. Germline loops: CDR1 SNHLY, CDR2 FYNNEI. V lost 2 bases to trimming and J lost 7 bases; unmatched junction nucleotides: 10. The CDR3 covers 15 residues. The CDR3 bases are TGTGCCAGCAGTGAATACGGGGGGATGGGAGTGACCCAGTACTTC. Translation: CASSEYGGMGVTQYF.

This clonotype was seen repeatedly, ten times or more. This sequence joins TRBV6-1 and TRBJ2-7; TRBD1 might be the D (6 bases). Per germline, CDR1 MNHNS and CDR2 SASEGT. The V gene lost 7 bases and the J gene lost 4 bases, with 17 bases spanning the gap. This CDR3 is 14 amino acids long. The CDR3 DNA sequence: TGTGCCAGCATGAGTGACAGGTCCCTTTACGAGCAGTACTTC. As protein: CASMSDRSLYEQYF.